In this sample, the clone carrying this TCR beta chain turned up many times. Its antigen is unknown. The sample is drawn from a study of T-cell reconstitution after alpha-beta-depleted transplantation in children. V was clipped by 0 bases and J by 2 bases, with 11 bases between them. This CDR3 spans 15 amino acids. CDR1 and CDR2 from the germline V gene are SGHRS and YFSETQ. Library preparation (for TCRbeta) was performed with unique molecular identifiers. TCRdb re-analysed the PCR reads in MiXCR, keeping a single row per CDR3 protein. In the table there are approximately 300,000 distinct CDR3 sequences, roughly 12% of which are singletons. Study-wide results and caveats: Surviving recipient T cells and thymic progenitors produced the high day-60 TCRbeta diversity seen in some patients. Several hundred expanded graft clones reportedly gave rise to the alpha-beta T cells present about two months after transplant. T-cell counts and diversity at one year post-transplant came mainly from newly produced T cells.

This material consisted of peripheral blood, taken 180 days after TCRalphabeta/CD19-depleted stem cell transplant. This TCR came from a male patient aged 2 to 9 who had a stem cell transplant for chronic granulomatous disease, so the T cells may come from the graft donor. V usage is TRBV5-1 and J usage is TRBJ2-5; no reliable D call. The CDR3 coding sequence is TGCGCCAGCAGCTTGGCCGGAGATGGTCAAGAGACCCAGTACTTC. It encodes CASSLAGDGQETQYF.